A single sample is the source of the 10 T cell receptor beta chains below, sequenced in a study of blood T cell repertoires in COVID-19. Assay used: immunoSEQ multiplex PCR; TCRdb lists only in-frame clones, some missing. This table has 250,000 or so clones, roughly nine tenths appearing once. The sample taken for sequencing was peripheral blood. Receptor source: a man between 18 and 35 years old with active or convalescent COVID-19.

V usage is TRBV7-8 and J usage is TRBJ2-3; D might be TRBD2 (6 bases). Trimming shortened V by 5 bases and J by 4 bases, and 22 bases separated the two germline ends. CDR3 length equals 17 residues. The V gene's germline CDR1 is SGHVS and CDR2 FQNEAQ. CDR3 nucleotide sequence: TGTGCCAGCAGCAAACCACGGGACTGGGGTTTCCCAGATACGCAGTATTTT. Translating it yields CASSKPRDWGFPDTQYF.

This clone was detected only once. The chain is built from TRBV4-3 and TRBJ1-3; tentatively, D is TRBD1 (6 bases). V lost 0 bases and J lost 6, with 12 bases in between. This CDR3 region has 15 residues. Germline CDR1 is LGHNA and CDR2 is YSLEER. The CDR3 DNA sequence: TGCGCCAGCAGCCAAGATCCCGGACAGACAAACACCATATATTTT. Its translation is CASSQDPGQTNTIYF.

The chain couples TRBV19 to TRBJ1-4, with D possibly being TRBD1 (6 bases). The CDR3 extends over 14 amino acids. Looked up from germline, CDR1 is LNHDA and CDR2 is SQIVND (reference sequence). The V and J ends lost 6 bases and 2 bases respectively, with 10 bases between them. For the CDR3, the DNA is TGTGCCAGTAGCTCAGGGGTGACTAATGAAAAACTGTTTTTT. Its translation: CASSSGVTNEKLFF.

The gene calls are TRBV7-3 and TRBJ2-1; 9 positions match TRBD2. The V gene's germline CDR1 is SGHTA and CDR2 FQGTGA. The CDR3 loop spans 17 amino acids. Trimming cost V 5 bases and J 7 bases; bases outside gene matches: 15. This CDR3 reads CASSPAGGSGRGNEQFF. The CDR3 region has the DNA TGTGCCAGCAGCCCTGCGGGCGGTAGCGGGAGAGGGAATGAGCAGTTCTTC.

V and J are TRBV28 and TRBJ2-7; 9 bases agree with TRBD2. Germline V gene lookup returns CDR1 MDHEN and CDR2 SYDVKM. With V trimmed by 2 bases and J by 0 bases, 5 bases remained unmatched. This CDR3 spans 16 amino acids. The CDR3 nucleotides are TGTGCCAGCAGTTTAGGGGCTAGCGGGACCTCCTACGAGCAGTACTTC. Protein sequence: CASSLGASGTSYEQYF.

The chain couples TRBV28 to TRBJ1-5; D gene ambiguous. This CDR3 region has 14 residues. V dropped 6 bases and J dropped 6 bases, with 15 bases sitting between them. Germline values: CDR1 MDHEN, CDR2 SYDVKM. CDR3 DNA sequence: TGTGCCAGCAGGGGCGCAGAGCCGCTTCAGCCCCAGCATTTT. Translation gives CASRGAEPLQPQHF.

This chain connects TRBV15 to TRBJ2-5; TRBD2 aligns across 9 bases. Germline V gene lookup returns CDR1 LNHNV and CDR2 YYDKDF (reference sequence). J lost 2 bases, V lost 5 bases, and 9 bases had no gene match. The CDR3 extends over 16 amino acids. For the CDR3, the DNA is TGTGCCACCAGCCCAATAGCGGGAGATATACAAGAGACCCAGTACTTC. Amino acids: CATSPIAGDIQETQYF.

This clone was picked up a small number of times. The gene calls are TRBV3-1 (or the pseudogene TRBV3-2) and TRBJ1-2, with 7 bases fitting TRBD1. Per germline, CDR1 LGHDT and CDR2 YNNKEL (reference sequence). The CDR3 contains 16 residues. The V gene end was trimmed by 0 bases and the J gene end by 7 bases; junction bases not matched to a gene: 11. CDR3 sequence reads: CASSQDRGRPWGGYTF. As DNA, the CDR3 is TGTGCCAGCAGCCAAGATAGGGGGCGTCCATGGGGTGGCTACACCTTC.

This chain links TRBV11-3 with TRBJ2-7, with D perhaps TRBD1 (6 bases). Germline CDR1 and CDR2: SGHNT and YENEEA. The length of the CDR3 is 12 residues. Trimming left V 8 bases short and J 6 bases short, with 14 bases between. The DNA for the CDR3 is TGTGCCAGCTCGACAGGAGGCTCCGAGCAGTACTTC. Its protein product is CASSTGGSEQYF. Full variable domain (outside the CDR3, taken from reference TRBV11-3 and TRBJ2-7): EAGVVQSPRYKIIEKKQPVAFWCNPISGHNTLYWYLQNLGQGPELLIRYENEEAVDDSQLPKDRFSAERLKGVDSTLKIQPAELGDSAVYLCASSTGGSEQYFGPGTRLTVT.

V is TRBV10-1 and J is TRBJ2-1, with 13 positions matching TRBD2. V was clipped by 2 bases and J by 9 bases; unmatched bases: 4. CDR3 length equals 15 residues. CDR1 WNHNN and CDR2 SYGVQD come from the germline V gene (reference sequence). The CDR3 DNA is TGCGCCAGCAGTGAGGGGGGACTAGCGGGGCGTGAGCAGTTCTTC. Amino acids: CASSEGGLAGREQFF.